This TCR beta chain emerged from a study of blood T cell repertoires in COVID-19. For the study at large: Samples taken during acute and convalescent COVID-19 were collected in the United States, Italy and Spain.

With V trimmed by 5 bases and J by 6 bases, 8 bases remained unmatched. Looked up from germline, CDR1 is SEHNR and CDR2 is FQNEAQ (reference sequence). This CDR3 region has 15 residues. Per the study methods: Amplification of reference gene primers was used by the study to estimate nucleated cell counts. The data were produced by immunoSEQ multiplex PCR, yet TCRdb's version contains in-frame clones alone and is incomplete. Clone size and V and J calls were adopted from that table, with D and trimming inferred from the DNA. This table holds some 200,000 clones, around 84% found once. The TCR comes from a woman aged 80 or older with COVID-19, enrolled during active disease. The chain joins TRBV7-9 to TRBJ2-1; 9 bases align to TRBD2. Sequencing was carried out using peripheral blood. The CDR3 nucleotides read TGTGCCAGCAGCCCCGCTAGCGGGGCCCCCAATGAGCAGTTCTTC. Its translation is CASSPASGAPNEQFF.